The 17 T cell receptor beta chains given below trace back to one sample, sequenced in a study of shared clonotypes between healthy human individuals. The repertoire was sequenced with immunoSEQ multiplex PCR; TCRdb's copy has only in-frame clones and lacks some. In the table there are approximately 2.3 million clones, 90% to 95% of which are singletons. What was sequenced was naive CD4+ T cells from PBMCs. Subset in this sample: CD45RA+ positively selected. These receptors all come from a man between 18 and 29 years old in good health. Some clones in this sample may be carry-over from other donors' samples.

This sequence joins TRBV28 and TRBJ2-5; 8 nucleotides align to TRBD1. V was clipped by 5 bases and J by 2 bases; unmatched bases: 4. Germline V CDR1 and CDR2: MDHEN, SYDVKM. CDR3 length equals 14 residues. The DNA of the CDR3 is TGTGCCAGCAGTAGAAACAGGGGGCAAGAGACCCAGTACTTC. It codes for CASSRNRGQETQYF.

Details on this clone: Mismatch with germline at one junction end may stem from a read error. Other DNA variants within this sample encode the same CDR3. For the CDR3, the DNA is TGCAGCGTTGGGCGCGGGAGCACGGATACGCAGTATTTT. Amino acid sequence: CSVGRGSTDTQYF. The chain combines TRBV29-1 with TRBJ2-3, with TRBD2 identical over 7 bases. CDR1 and CDR2 from the germline V gene are SQVTM and ANQGSEA. The CDR3 contains 13 residues.

In regard to this clone: Other DNA variants within this sample encode the same CDR3. V gene TRBV19 combines with J gene TRBJ1-1; D gene uncertain. V was pared by 1 base and J by 3 bases, with 9 bases between. The CDR3 extends over 14 amino acids. The V gene's germline CDR1 is LNHDA and CDR2 SQIVND (reference sequence). The DNA of the CDR3 is TGTGCCAGTAGTATAGTTTCCGGAGACACTGAAGCTTTCTTT. Translation gives CASSIVSGDTEAFF.

Remarks on this clone: Other DNA sequences from this sample encode an identical CDR3 as well. The chain links TRBV11-2 to TRBJ2-7; D gene uncertain. CDR1 is SGHAT, CDR2 FQNNGV, per germline. This CDR3 is 11 amino acids long. The V end lost 0 bases, the J end lost 4 bases, and 1 base lay between the germline ends. The CDR3 bases are TGTGCCAGCAGCTTAGAGTACGAGCAGTACTTC. Translated: CASSLEYEQYF.

This clone was observed a handful of times. The J gene is TRBJ1-1, the V gene TRBV30; 9 bases map to TRBD1. The V segment lost 5 bases and the J segment 4 bases; nucleotides outside the gene matches: 8. Germline loops: CDR1 GTSNPN, CDR2 SVGIG (reference sequence). The CDR3 length is 14 residues. The CDR3 region has the DNA TGTGCCTGGTACCGGGACAGGGCTATCACTGAAGCTTTCTTT. Translating it yields CAWYRDRAITEAFF.

The chain recombines TRBV28 with TRBJ2-7; 12 positions agree with TRBD1. The CDR3 runs to 13 residues. Germline V CDR1 and CDR2: MDHEN, SYDVKM. With V trimmed by 9 bases and J by 12 bases, 12 bases remained unmatched. The CDR3 is CARLGTGGAGRYF. For the CDR3, the DNA is TGTGCCAGATTAGGGACAGGGGGCGCCGGGCGGTACTTC.

This clone was seen only once. The CDR3: CASSASGRNTDTQYF. The CDR3 DNA reads TGCGCCAGCAGCGCGAGCGGGAGAAACACAGATACGCAGTATTTT. V gene TRBV5-1 combines with J gene TRBJ2-3; 8 nucleotides line up with TRBD2. The CDR3 runs to 15 residues. Germline V lookup: CDR1 SGHRS, CDR2 YFSETQ. V trimming: 4 bases; J trimming: 2 bases; junction bases outside the gene matches: 6. The full variable domain, its missing parts supplied by reference TRBV5-1 and TRBJ2-3, is KAGVTQTPRYLIKTRGQQVTLSCSPISGHRSVSWYQQTPGQGLQFLFEYFSETQRNKGNFPGRFSGRQFSNSRSEMNVSTLELGDSALYLCASSASGRNTDTQYFGPGTRLTVL.

The CDR3 here is CASSVGPGQQYYEQYF. The DNA of the CDR3 is TGTGCCAGCAGCGTAGGTCCGGGACAGCAGTACTACGAGCAGTACTTC. The chain carries TRBV9 and TRBJ2-7, with 7 bases aligning to TRBD1. After removal of 0 bases from V and 3 bases from J, the junction contained 9 bases not matched to a gene. Germline CDR1 and CDR2: SGDLS and YYNGEE. This CDR3 is 16 amino acids long.

The V and J genes are TRBV19 and TRBJ1-4; D possibly corresponds to TRBD1 (5 bases). The germline V and J ends were trimmed by 6 bases and 0 bases, with 8 bases remaining between them. The CDR3 has 14 residues. Germline CDR1 is LNHDA and CDR2 is SQIVND (reference sequence). The CDR3 DNA reads as TGTGCCAGTAGGCTGGGGGCAACTAATGAAAAACTGTTTTTT. It is translated as CASRLGATNEKLFF.

CDR3: CASRYAGGRETQYF. CDR3 nucleotide sequence: TGTGCCAGCAGATACGCAGGGGGGCGGGAGACCCAGTACTTC. This chain uses TRBV6-5 with TRBJ2-5; possible D gene TRBD1, 7 bases. The CDR3 extends over 14 amino acids. V was cut by 6 bases and J by 5 bases, with 16 bases left in between. The V gene's germline CDR1 is MNHEY and CDR2 SVGAGI.

The V call is TRBV4-1, the J call TRBJ2-3, with D possibly being TRBD2 (5 bases). This CDR3 spans 13 amino acids. With 4 bases removed from V and 3 bases from J, the gap between germline ends came to 8 bases. Germline CDR1 MGHRA, CDR2 YSYEKL. The chain's CDR3 is CASSPLVTDTQYF. CDR3 nucleotides: TGCGCCAGCAGCCCACTAGTTACAGATACGCAGTATTTT.

The chain carries TRBV18 and TRBJ2-1; D remains ambiguous. CDR3 length equals 17 residues. Germline V gene sequence: CDR1 KGHSH, CDR2 LQKENI. V lost 4 bases to trimming and J lost 0 bases, with 16 bases between them. CDR3 sequence (DNA): TGTGCCAGCTCACTAAAACGCATTTCCCTCTCCTACAATGAGCAGTTCTTC. Its translation: CASSLKRISLSYNEQFF.

The J gene is TRBJ2-1, the V gene TRBV2; D is perhaps TRBD2 (6 bases). V lost 7 bases, J lost 4 bases, and 14 bases lay in between. The length of the CDR3 is 14 residues. Germline CDR1 SNHLY, CDR2 FYNNEI. The CDR3 here is CASIRRGGYNEQFF. CDR3 DNA: TGTGCCAGCATACGGAGGGGTGGATACAATGAGCAGTTCTTC. Together with reference TRBV2 and TRBJ2-1, the CDR3 gives the full variable domain: EPEVTQTPSHQVTQMGQEVILRCVPISNHLYFYWYRQILGQKVEFLVSFYNNEISEKSEIFDDQFSVERPDGSNFTLKIRSTKLEDSAMYFCASIRRGGYNEQFFGPGTRLTVL.

The chain employs TRBV11-3 and TRBJ2-1; TRBD2 agrees at 9 bases. CDR3 length: 16 amino acids. The V gene's germline CDR1 is SGHNT and CDR2 YENEEA. Trimming removed 1 base from V and 6 bases from J; junction bases left unmatched: 7. The CDR3 nucleotides read TGTGCCAGCAGCTTAGGCGTAGCGGGAGTCGTCAATGAGCAGTTCTTC. Translating gives CASSLGVAGVVNEQFF.

As regards this clone: The same CDR3 can be traced to other DNA sequences in this sample. The V gene is TRBV7-3, the J gene TRBJ2-3, with D perhaps matching TRBD2 (5 bases). CDR3 length: 12 amino acids. The V gene lost 4 bases and the J gene lost 6 bases, with 8 bases spanning the gap. The germline V gene has CDR1 SGHTA and CDR2 FQGTGA. The CDR3 reads CASSSRGDTQYF. CDR3 DNA: TGTGCCAGCAGCTCGAGAGGGGATACGCAGTATTTT.

J is TRBJ2-3 and V is TRBV7-3; 8 positions match TRBD2. V lost 5 bases, J lost 4 bases, and 14 bases stayed unmatched. Germline V gives CDR1 SGHTA, CDR2 FQGTGA. This CDR3 comprises 17 residues. In DNA form, the CDR3 reads TGTGCCAGCAGCCCTCGTCCTATAGCGGGAAGGTCAGATACGCAGTATTTT. Amino acid sequence: CASSPRPIAGRSDTQYF.

V and J are TRBV15 and TRBJ1-3; D ambiguous. There are 14 residues in the CDR3. CDR1 LNHNV and CDR2 YYDKDF come from the germline V gene (reference sequence). Trimming pared 1 base from V and 0 bases from J, leaving 4 bases between. The CDR3 is CATSRGDSGNTIYF. The CDR3 DNA is TGTGCCACCAGCAGAGGGGACTCTGGAAACACCATATATTTT.